The rows below give T cell receptor beta chains drawn from one sample of a study of blood T cell repertoires in COVID-19. The assay was immunoSEQ multiplex PCR, and TCRdb's table has in-frame clones only and misses some. The table shows roughly 100,000 clones, with just under 85% occurring only once. The sample comprised peripheral blood. These receptors were collected from a man in his forties with active or convalescent COVID-19. The CDR3 runs from the conserved cysteine through the conserved F or W. D genes are given only for firm matches. A clone size is listed for some rows: how often the clone was seen (once, few, many), or a class if it is expanded.

j_gene: TRBJ1-6; d_gene: .; v_gene: TRBV3-1/TRBV3-2; abundance: .; CDR3aa: CASSPGRDSPLHF; CDR3nt: TGTGCCAGCAGCCCCGGCAGGGATTCACCCCTCCACTTT
j_gene: TRBJ1-3; d_gene: .; v_gene: TRBV12-3/TRBV12-4; abundance: .; CDR3aa: CASSPRSGNTIYF; CDR3nt: TGTGCCAGCAGTCCCCGTTCGGGAAACACCATATATTTT
j_gene: TRBJ1-3; d_gene: TRBD1; v_gene: TRBV5-1; abundance: few; CDR3aa: CASSSQGARNTIYF; CDR3nt: TGCGCCAGCAGCTCCCAGGGGGCTAGAAACACCATATATTTT
j_gene: TRBJ1-1; d_gene: .; v_gene: TRBV9; abundance: many; CDR3aa: CASSVGTGNTEAFF; CDR3nt: TGTGCCAGCAGCGTGGGAACAGGTAACACTGAAGCTTTCTTT
j_gene: TRBJ1-2; d_gene: .; v_gene: TRBV4-3; abundance: .; CDR3aa: CASSPGHTLANYGYTF; CDR3nt: TGCGCCAGCAGCCCCGGACACACTTTAGCTAACTATGGCTACACCTTC
j_gene: TRBJ2-2; d_gene: TRBD2; v_gene: TRBV9; abundance: .; CDR3aa: CASSVATLAATNTGELFF; CDR3nt: TGTGCCAGCAGCGTAGCTACTCTAGCGGCGACAAACACCGGGGAGCTGTTTTTT
j_gene: TRBJ1-2; d_gene: .; v_gene: TRBV5-1; abundance: .; CDR3aa: CASRLRPQGGYTF; CDR3nt: TGCGCCAGCAGACTAAGGCCGCAAGGCGGCTACACCTTC
j_gene: TRBJ1-4; d_gene: .; v_gene: TRBV10-1; abundance: .; CDR3aa: CASSGGQLNEKLFF; CDR3nt: TGCGCCAGCAGTGGAGGGCAGCTAAATGAAAAACTGTTTTTT
j_gene: TRBJ2-1; d_gene: .; v_gene: TRBV19; abundance: .; CDR3aa: CASSVQGNREQFF; CDR3nt: TGTGCCAGTAGTGTCCAGGGAAATCGGGAGCAGTTCTTC
j_gene: TRBJ2-5; d_gene: .; v_gene: TRBV7-9; abundance: few; CDR3aa: CASSGGIRGETQYF; CDR3nt: TGTGCCAGCAGCGGCGGGATTCGGGGGGAGACCCAGTACTTC
j_gene: TRBJ1-4; d_gene: .; v_gene: TRBV5-4; abundance: .; CDR3aa: CASSGPGATNEKLFF; CDR3nt: TGTGCCAGCAGCGGCCCAGGGGCGACTAATGAAAAACTGTTTTTT
j_gene: TRBJ1-1; d_gene: TRBD1; v_gene: TRBV23-1; abundance: .; CDR3aa: CASSQSRQGNTEAFF; CDR3nt: TGCGCCAGCAGTCAATCCCGACAGGGGAACACTGAAGCTTTCTTT
j_gene: TRBJ2-7; d_gene: .; v_gene: TRBV11-2; abundance: .; CDR3aa: CASSRSPSTSTFSYEQYF; CDR3nt: TGTGCCAGCAGCCGGAGCCCCTCTACTAGTACCTTCTCCTACGAGCAGTACTTC
j_gene: TRBJ1-6; d_gene: .; v_gene: TRBV6-6; abundance: .; CDR3aa: CASRRIRQANSPLHF; CDR3nt: TGTGCCAGCAGGAGAATCCGACAGGCTAATTCACCCCTCCACTTT
j_gene: TRBJ1-1; d_gene: .; v_gene: TRBV4-1; abundance: once; CDR3aa: CASSQIQTKQGNTEAFF; CDR3nt: TGCGCCAGCAGCCAAATCCAAACGAAACAGGGGAACACTGAAGCTTTCTTT
j_gene: TRBJ2-3; d_gene: .; v_gene: TRBV7-3; abundance: .; CDR3aa: CASSLDGRGDTQYF; CDR3nt: TGTGCCAGCAGCTTAGACGGGAGAGGAGATACGCAGTATTTT
j_gene: TRBJ1-4; d_gene: .; v_gene: TRBV4-1; abundance: .; CDR3aa: CASSQDQVQKLFF; CDR3nt: TGCGCCAGCAGCCAAGATCAGGTACAAAAACTGTTTTTT
j_gene: TRBJ1-2; d_gene: .; v_gene: TRBV7-2; abundance: .; CDR3aa: CASRSDTVYGYTF; CDR3nt: TGTGCCAGCAGATCGGACACCGTCTATGGCTACACCTTC
j_gene: TRBJ1-4; d_gene: .; v_gene: TRBV7-2; abundance: .; CDR3aa: CASSPGPTNEKLFF; CDR3nt: TGTGCCAGCAGCCCAGGGCCAACTAATGAAAAACTGTTTTTT
j_gene: TRBJ1-3; d_gene: .; v_gene: TRBV25-1; abundance: .; CDR3aa: CASSELGTKGNTIYF; CDR3nt: TGTGCCAGCAGTGAATTGGGGACAAAAGGAAACACCATATATTTT
j_gene: TRBJ1-3; d_gene: TRBD1; v_gene: TRBV18; abundance: .; CDR3aa: CASSPPSGQGAGNTIYF; CDR3nt: TGTGCCAGCTCACCACCGTCGGGACAGGGCGCTGGAAACACCATATATTTT
j_gene: TRBJ2-6; d_gene: .; v_gene: TRBV10-3; abundance: many; CDR3aa: CAISNSNGANVLTF; CDR3nt: TGTGCCATCAGTAACAGTAACGGGGCCAACGTCCTGACTTTC